The clone carrying this TCR beta chain was seen a single time. The data were taken from a study of cytomegalovirus exposure and HLA in healthy donors. Primers included in the PCR were 60 Vbeta and 13 Jbeta primers. Assay: immunoSEQ multiplex PCR; the TCRdb copy retains only in-frame clones and omits some. The sample carries fewer than 250,000 clones, approximately 88% recorded once. Looked up from germline, CDR1 is SGDLS and CDR2 is YYNGEE. The V segment lost 3 bases and the J segment 2 bases; nucleotides outside the gene matches: 17. CDR3 length equals 20 residues. Healthy bone marrow donors made up the donor group. Despite likely unrecorded immune exposures, the donors were nominally healthy at the time of sampling.

The sample consisted of PBMCs. The V call is TRBV9, the J call TRBJ2-3, with 11 bases that match TRBD2. This TCR was sampled from a boy aged 2 to 10 in good health and CMV-seronegative. The CDR3 bases are TGTGCCAGCAGCGCCCCGAGGGCCGGGACTAGCGGACCCTCCACAGATACGCAGTATTTT. Translated, it gives CASSAPRAGTSGPSTDTQYF.